This T cell receptor (beta chain) is from a study of blood T cell repertoires in COVID-19. About the research overall: Sources were T cells, B-cell-depleted T cells, or PBMCs; the material itself was cDNA or gDNA.

In the source study's methods: Reference gene primer amplification gave nucleated cell count estimates. The table came from immunoSEQ multiplex PCR; TCRdb's copy has only in-frame clones and leaves some out. V and J calls and clone size follow that table, whereas D and trimming were derived from the DNA. The sample records about 100,000 clones, approximately 80% being singletons. Trimming stripped 5 bases from V and 0 bases from J, with 8 bases between. Per germline, CDR1 SGHTA and CDR2 FQGNSA. The CDR3 runs to 15 residues. Material: peripheral blood. This chain connects TRBV7-2 to TRBJ2-6, with unresolved D. The sequence was obtained from a man aged 55 to 70 with acute or convalescent COVID-19. The CDR3 DNA reads as TGTGCCAGCAGCCCAGGATACTCTGGGGCCAACGTCCTGACTTTC. Its translation: CASSPGYSGANVLTF.